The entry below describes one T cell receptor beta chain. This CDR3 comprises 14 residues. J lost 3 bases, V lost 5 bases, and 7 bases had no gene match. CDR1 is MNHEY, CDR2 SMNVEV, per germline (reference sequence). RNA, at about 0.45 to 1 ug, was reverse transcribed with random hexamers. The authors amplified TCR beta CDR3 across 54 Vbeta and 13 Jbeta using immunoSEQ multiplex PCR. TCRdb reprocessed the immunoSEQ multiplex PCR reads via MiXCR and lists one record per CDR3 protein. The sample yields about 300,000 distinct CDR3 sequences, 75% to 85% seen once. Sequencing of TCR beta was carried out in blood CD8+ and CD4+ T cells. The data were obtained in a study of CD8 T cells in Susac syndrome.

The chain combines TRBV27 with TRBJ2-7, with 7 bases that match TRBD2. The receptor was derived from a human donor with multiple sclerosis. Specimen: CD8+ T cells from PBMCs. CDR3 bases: TGTGCCAGCAGTACGAGCGGGGCGTACTACGAGCAGTACTTC. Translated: CASSTSGAYYEQYF.